The 2 T cell receptor beta chains reported below all come from one sample, sequenced in a study of blood T cell repertoires in COVID-19. The protocol was immunoSEQ multiplex PCR, while the TCRdb copy is restricted to in-frame clones and leaves out a portion. The table shows some 33,000 clones, with less than 95% occurring only once. The source material was peripheral blood. These receptor sequences come from a man aged 70 or older with active or convalescent COVID-19.

The chain employs TRBV7-8 and TRBJ2-6; no clear D gene. CDR3 length equals 14 residues. The germline V gene encodes CDR1 SGHVS and CDR2 FQNEAQ. Trimming took off 9 bases at V and 0 bases at J, with 9 bases between the two ends. The CDR3 sequence: CASGDLSGANVLTF. The CDR3 coding sequence is TGTGCCAGTGGAGATCTCTCTGGGGCCAACGTCCTGACTTTC.

The chain joins TRBV4-1 to TRBJ1-2; a weak D match, TRBD1 (6 bases). With 4 bases removed from V and 2 bases from J, the gap between germline ends came to 14 bases. Germline V gene data show CDR1 as MGHRA and CDR2 as YSYEKL. This CDR3 contains 15 residues. In DNA form, the CDR3 reads TGCGCCAGCAGCCTCGAGATGACAGGAAACTATGGCTACACCTTC. This sequence encodes CASSLEMTGNYGYTF.